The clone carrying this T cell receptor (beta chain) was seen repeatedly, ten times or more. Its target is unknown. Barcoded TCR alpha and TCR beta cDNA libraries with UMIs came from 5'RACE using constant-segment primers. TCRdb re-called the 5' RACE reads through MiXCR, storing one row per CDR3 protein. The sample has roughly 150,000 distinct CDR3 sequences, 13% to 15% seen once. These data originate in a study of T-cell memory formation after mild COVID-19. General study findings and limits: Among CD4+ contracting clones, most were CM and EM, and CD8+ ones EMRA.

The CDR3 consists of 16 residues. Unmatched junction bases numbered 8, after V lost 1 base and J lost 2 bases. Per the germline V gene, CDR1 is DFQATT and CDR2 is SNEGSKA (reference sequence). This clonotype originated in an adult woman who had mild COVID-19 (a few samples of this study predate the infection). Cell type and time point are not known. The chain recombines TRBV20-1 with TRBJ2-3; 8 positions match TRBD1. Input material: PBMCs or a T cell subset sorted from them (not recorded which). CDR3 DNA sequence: TGCAGTGCTAGAGGAGACAGGGGTTCGACCACAGATACGCAGTATTTT. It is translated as CSARGDRGSTTDTQYF.